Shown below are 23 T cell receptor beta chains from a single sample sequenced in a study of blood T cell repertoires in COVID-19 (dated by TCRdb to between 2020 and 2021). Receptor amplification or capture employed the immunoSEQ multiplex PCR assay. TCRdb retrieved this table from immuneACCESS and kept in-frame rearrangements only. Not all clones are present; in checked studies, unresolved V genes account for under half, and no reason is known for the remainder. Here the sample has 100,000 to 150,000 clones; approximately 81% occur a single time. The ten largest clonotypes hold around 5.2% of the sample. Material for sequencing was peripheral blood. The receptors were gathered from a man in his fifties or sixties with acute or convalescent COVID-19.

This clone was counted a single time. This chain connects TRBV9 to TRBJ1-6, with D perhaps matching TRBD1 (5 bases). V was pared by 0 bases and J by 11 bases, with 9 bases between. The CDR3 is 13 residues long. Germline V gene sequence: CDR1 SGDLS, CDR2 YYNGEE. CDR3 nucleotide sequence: TGTGCCAGCAGCGTAGCAGGGTATCCACCCCTCCACTTT. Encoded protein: CASSVAGYPPLHF.

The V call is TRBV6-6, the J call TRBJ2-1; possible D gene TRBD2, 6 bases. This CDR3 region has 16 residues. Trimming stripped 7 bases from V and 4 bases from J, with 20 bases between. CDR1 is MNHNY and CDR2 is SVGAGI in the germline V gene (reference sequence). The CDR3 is CASMRSRGGIYNEQFF. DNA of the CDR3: TGTGCCAGCATGCGCTCTCGTGGGGGGATTTACAATGAGCAGTTCTTC.

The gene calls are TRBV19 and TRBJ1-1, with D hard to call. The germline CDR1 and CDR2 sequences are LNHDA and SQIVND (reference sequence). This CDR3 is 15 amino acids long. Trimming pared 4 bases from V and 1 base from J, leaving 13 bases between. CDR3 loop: CASSSPRAGNTEAFF. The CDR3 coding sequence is TGTGCCAGTAGTAGCCCCAGAGCAGGGAACACTGAAGCTTTCTTT.

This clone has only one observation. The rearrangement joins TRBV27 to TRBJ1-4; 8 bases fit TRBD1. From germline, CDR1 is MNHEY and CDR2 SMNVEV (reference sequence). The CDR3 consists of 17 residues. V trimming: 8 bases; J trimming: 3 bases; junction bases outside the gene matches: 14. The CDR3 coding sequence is TGTGCCAGCGGCGAAGGAGACAGGGGTTCTGCTAATGAAAAACTGTTTTTT. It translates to CASGEGDRGSANEKLFF.

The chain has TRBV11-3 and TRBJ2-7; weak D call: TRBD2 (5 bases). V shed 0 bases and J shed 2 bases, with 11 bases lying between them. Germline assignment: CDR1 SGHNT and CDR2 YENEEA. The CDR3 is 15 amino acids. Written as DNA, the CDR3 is TGTGCCAGCAGCTTAGAATGGACTCCAGCCTACGAGCAGTACTTC. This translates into CASSLEWTPAYEQYF.

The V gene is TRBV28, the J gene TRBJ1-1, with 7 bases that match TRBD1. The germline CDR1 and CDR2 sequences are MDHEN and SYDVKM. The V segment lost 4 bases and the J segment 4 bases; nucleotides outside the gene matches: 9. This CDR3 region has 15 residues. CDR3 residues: CASSSMTGQFTEAFF. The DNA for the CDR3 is TGTGCCAGCAGTTCGATGACAGGGCAGTTCACTGAAGCTTTCTTT.

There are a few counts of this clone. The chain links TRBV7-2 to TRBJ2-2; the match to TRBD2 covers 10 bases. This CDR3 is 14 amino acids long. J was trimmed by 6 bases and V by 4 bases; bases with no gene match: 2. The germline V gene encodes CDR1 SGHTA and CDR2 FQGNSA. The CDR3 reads CASSSGLAPGELFF. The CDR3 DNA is TGTGCCAGCAGCTCGGGACTAGCGCCCGGGGAGCTGTTTTTT.

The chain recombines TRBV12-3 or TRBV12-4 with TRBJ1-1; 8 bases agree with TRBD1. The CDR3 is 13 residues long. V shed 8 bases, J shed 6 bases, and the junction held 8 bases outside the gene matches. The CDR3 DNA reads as TGTGCCAGCTGGATACAGGGGGTTGCTGAAGCTTTCTTT. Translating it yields CASWIQGVAEAFF.

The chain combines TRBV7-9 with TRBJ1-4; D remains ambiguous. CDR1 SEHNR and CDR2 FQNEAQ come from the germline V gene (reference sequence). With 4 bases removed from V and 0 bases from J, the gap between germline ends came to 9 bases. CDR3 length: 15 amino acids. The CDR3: CASSSNRATNEKLFF. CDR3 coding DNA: TGTGCCAGCAGCTCGAACAGAGCAACTAATGAAAAACTGTTTTTT.

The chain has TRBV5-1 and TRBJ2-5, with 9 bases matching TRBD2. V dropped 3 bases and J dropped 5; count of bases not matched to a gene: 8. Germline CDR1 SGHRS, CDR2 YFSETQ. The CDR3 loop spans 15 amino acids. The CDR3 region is CASSWGSGRGETQYF. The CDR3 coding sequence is TGCGCCAGCAGCTGGGGTAGCGGGAGAGGTGAGACCCAGTACTTC.

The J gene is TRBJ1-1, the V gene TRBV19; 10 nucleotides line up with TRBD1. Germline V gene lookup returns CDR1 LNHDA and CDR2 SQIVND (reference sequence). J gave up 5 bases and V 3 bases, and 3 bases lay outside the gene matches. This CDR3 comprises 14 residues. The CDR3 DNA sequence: TGTGCCAGTAGTATGGACAGGGGGTGGACTGAAGCTTTCTTT. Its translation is CASSMDRGWTEAFF. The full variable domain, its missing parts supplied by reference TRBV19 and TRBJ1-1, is DGGITQSPKYLFRKEGQNVTLSCEQNLNHDAMYWYRQDPGQGLRLIYYSQIVNDFQKGDIAEGYSVSREKKESFPLTVTSAQKNPTAFYLCASSMDRGWTEAFFGQGTRLTVV.

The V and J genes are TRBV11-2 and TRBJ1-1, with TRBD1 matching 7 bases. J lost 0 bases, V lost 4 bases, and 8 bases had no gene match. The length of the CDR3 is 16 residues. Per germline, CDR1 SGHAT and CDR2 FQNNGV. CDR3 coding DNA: TGTGCCAGCAGCTCAAGACAGGGAAGGATGAACACTGAAGCTTTCTTT. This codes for CASSSRQGRMNTEAFF.

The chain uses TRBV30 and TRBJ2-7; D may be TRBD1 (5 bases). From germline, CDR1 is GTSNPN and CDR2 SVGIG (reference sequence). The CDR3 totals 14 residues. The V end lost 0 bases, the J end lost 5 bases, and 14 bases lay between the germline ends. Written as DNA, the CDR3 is TGTGCCTGGAGTGTAGGCCAAGGGGCTCACGAGCAGTACTTC. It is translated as CAWSVGQGAHEQYF.

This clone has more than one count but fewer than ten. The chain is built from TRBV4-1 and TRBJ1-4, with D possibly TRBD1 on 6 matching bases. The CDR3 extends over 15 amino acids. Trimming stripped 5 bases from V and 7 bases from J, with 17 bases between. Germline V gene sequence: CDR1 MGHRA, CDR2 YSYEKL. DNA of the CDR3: TGCGCCAGCAGCGAAGCCTCAGGGGCTTTTGAAAAACTGTTTTTT. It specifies CASSEASGAFEKLFF.

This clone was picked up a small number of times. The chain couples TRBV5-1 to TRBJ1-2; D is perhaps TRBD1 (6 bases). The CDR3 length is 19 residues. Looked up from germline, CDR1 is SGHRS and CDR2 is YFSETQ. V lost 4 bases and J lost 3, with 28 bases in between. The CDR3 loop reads CASSPPPGGRTASDYGYTF. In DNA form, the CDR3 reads TGCGCCAGCAGCCCCCCACCGGGGGGCAGAACGGCTTCAGACTATGGCTACACCTTC.

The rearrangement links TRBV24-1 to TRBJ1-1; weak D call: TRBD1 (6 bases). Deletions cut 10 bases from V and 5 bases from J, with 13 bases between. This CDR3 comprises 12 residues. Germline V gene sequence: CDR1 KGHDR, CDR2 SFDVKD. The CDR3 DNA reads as TGTGCCACTGAGGACAGCTATACTGAAGCTTTCTTT. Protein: CATEDSYTEAFF.

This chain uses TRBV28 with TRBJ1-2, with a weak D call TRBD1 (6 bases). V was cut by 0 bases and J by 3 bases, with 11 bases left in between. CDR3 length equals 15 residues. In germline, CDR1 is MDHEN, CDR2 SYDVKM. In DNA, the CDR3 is TGTGCCAGCAGTTTATGGGGACAAAGCCACTATGGCTACACCTTC. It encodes CASSLWGQSHYGYTF.

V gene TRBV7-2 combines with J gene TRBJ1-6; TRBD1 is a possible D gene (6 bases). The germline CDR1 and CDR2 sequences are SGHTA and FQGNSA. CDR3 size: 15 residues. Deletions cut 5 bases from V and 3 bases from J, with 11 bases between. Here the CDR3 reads CASSLDRLYNSPLHF. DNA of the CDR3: TGTGCCAGCAGCCTCGACAGGCTCTATAATTCACCCCTCCACTTT.

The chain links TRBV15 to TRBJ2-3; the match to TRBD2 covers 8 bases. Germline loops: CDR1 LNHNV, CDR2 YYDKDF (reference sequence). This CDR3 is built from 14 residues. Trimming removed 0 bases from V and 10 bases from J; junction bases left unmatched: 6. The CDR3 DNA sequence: TGTGCCACCAGCAGAGATCCCAGCGGGGGTGCGCAGTATTTT. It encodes CATSRDPSGGAQYF.

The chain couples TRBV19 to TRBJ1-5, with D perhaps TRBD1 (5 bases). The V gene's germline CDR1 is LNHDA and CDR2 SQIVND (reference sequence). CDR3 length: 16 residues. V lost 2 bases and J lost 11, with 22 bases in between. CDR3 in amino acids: CASSISGRSKEQAQHF. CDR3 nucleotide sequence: TGTGCCAGTAGTATATCAGGCAGGTCGAAGGAACAGGCCCAGCATTTT. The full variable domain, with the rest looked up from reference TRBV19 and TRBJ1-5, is DGGITQSPKYLFRKEGQNVTLSCEQNLNHDAMYWYRQDPGQGLRLIYYSQIVNDFQKGDIAEGYSVSREKKESFPLTVTSAQKNPTAFYLCASSISGRSKEQAQHFGDGTRLSIL.

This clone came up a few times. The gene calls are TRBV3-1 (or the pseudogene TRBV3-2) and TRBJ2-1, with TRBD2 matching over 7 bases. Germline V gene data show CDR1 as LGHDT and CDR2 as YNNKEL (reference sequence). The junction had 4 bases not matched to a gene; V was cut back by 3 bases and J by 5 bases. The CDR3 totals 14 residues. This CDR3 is CASSQTAGNNEQFF. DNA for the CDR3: TGTGCCAGCAGCCAGACAGCGGGAAACAATGAGCAGTTCTTC.

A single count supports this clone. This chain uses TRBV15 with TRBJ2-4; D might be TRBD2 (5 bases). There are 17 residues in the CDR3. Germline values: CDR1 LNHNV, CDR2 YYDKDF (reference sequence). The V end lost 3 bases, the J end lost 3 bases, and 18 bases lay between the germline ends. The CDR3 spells CATSRMAGARGKNIQYF. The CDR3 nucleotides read TGTGCCACCAGCAGGATGGCCGGTGCCCGGGGCAAAAACATTCAGTACTTC.

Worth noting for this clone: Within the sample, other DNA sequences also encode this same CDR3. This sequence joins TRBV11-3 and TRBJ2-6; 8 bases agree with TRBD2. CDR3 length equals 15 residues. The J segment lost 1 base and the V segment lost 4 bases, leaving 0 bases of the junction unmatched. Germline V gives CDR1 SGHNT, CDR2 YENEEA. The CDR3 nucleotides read TGTGCCAGCAGCTCGGGGGGGTCTGGGGCCAACGTCCTGACTTTC. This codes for CASSSGGSGANVLTF.